This entry lists 29 T cell receptor beta chains sequenced from one sample in a study of neoadjuvant nivolumab and ipilimumab in lung cancer. Only in-frame clones appear in the TCRdb table, and some are missing; sequencing was by immunoSEQ multiplex PCR. The sample lists approximately 20,000 clones; 87% were seen once. Source: peripheral blood, taken before neoadjuvant nivolumab, alone or with ipilimumab. The source of these receptors is an adult with non-small cell lung cancer.

This clone was seen once. The genes are TRBV7-9 and TRBJ2-5; D is uncertain. Germline V lookup: CDR1 SEHNR, CDR2 FQNEAQ (reference sequence). The CDR3 totals 12 residues. With 4 bases removed from V and 7 bases from J, the gap between germline ends came to 10 bases. Here the CDR3 DNA reads TGTGCCAGCAGCTCCAACCCGAGGACCCAGTACTTC. Amino acids: CASSSNPRTQYF. The whole variable domain, filled in from reference TRBV7-9 and TRBJ2-5, reads DTGVSQNPRHKITKRGQNVTFRCDPISEHNRLYWYRQTLGQGPEFLTYFQNEAQLEKSRLLSDRFSAERPKGSFSTLEIQRTEQGDSAMYLCASSSNPRTQYFGPGTRLLVL.

This clone showed up just once. The chain links TRBV5-1 to TRBJ2-7; 11 positions match TRBD2. With 1 base clipped from V and 6 bases from J, the junction kept 6 bases outside the gene matches. CDR3 length: 15 amino acids. Germline CDR1 and CDR2: SGHRS and YFSETQ. CDR3 region: CASSLTSGSESEQYF. CDR3 coding DNA: TGCGCCAGCAGCTTGACTAGCGGGAGTGAGAGCGAGCAGTACTTC.

This clone was seen only once. The chain couples TRBV7-9 to TRBJ1-1, with 7 bases that match TRBD1. The CDR3 spans 15 residues. The V gene's germline CDR1 is SEHNR and CDR2 FQNEAQ (reference sequence). V lost 3 bases and J lost 6; bases outside the gene matches: 10. CDR3 coding DNA: TGTGCCAGCAGCTTGGGGGGACAGTCGGCGGCTGAAGCTTTCTTT. Translated, it gives CASSLGGQSAAEAFF.

This chain joins TRBV11-1 and TRBJ2-3; TRBD1 matches 7 bases. Germline V gene data show CDR1 as SGHAT and CDR2 as FQDESV (reference sequence). The CDR3 is 14 amino acids. Trimming removed 5 bases from V and 6 bases from J; junction bases left unmatched: 8. CDR3 protein: CASSQSRGSDTQYF. The CDR3 DNA reads TGTGCCAGCAGCCAAAGCAGGGGGTCGGATACGCAGTATTTT.

V is TRBV6-5 and J is TRBJ2-1, with 7 nucleotides matching TRBD1. Unmatched junction bases numbered 4, after V lost 5 bases and J lost 0 bases. The length of the CDR3 is 15 residues. CDR1 and CDR2 (germline): MNHEY, SVGAGI. This CDR3 is CASSPQGYSYNEQFF. CDR3 sequence (DNA): TGTGCCAGCAGTCCACAGGGGTACTCCTACAATGAGCAGTTCTTC.

The rearrangement uses TRBV13 and TRBJ2-3, with D unresolved. The germline gives CDR1 PRHDT, CDR2 FYEKMQ (reference sequence). Deletions cut 2 bases from V and 7 bases from J, with 22 bases between. The CDR3 contains 17 residues. Written as DNA, the CDR3 is TGTGCCAGCAGCTTAAAGATATCAGGCACTTTGGGGAATACGCAGTATTTT. This sequence encodes CASSLKISGTLGNTQYF.

The V and J genes are TRBV30 and TRBJ2-3, with a weak D call TRBD2 (6 bases). Germline loops: CDR1 GTSNPN, CDR2 SVGIG (reference sequence). With 0 bases removed from V and 0 bases from J, the gap between germline ends came to 13 bases. CDR3 size: 16 residues. The CDR3 loop reads CAWSVRLARSTDTQYF. DNA of the CDR3: TGTGCCTGGAGTGTACGGCTAGCGAGGAGCACAGATACGCAGTATTTT.

V usage is TRBV7-9 and J usage is TRBJ2-2; TRBD1 is a possible D gene (6 bases). The CDR3 consists of 13 residues. The ends were cut back, 7 bases at V and 4 bases at J, with 10 bases in the middle. Germline loops: CDR1 SEHNR, CDR2 FQNEAQ (reference sequence). In DNA form, the CDR3 reads TGTGCCAGCACCACAGGGTTCACCGGGGAGCTGTTTTTT. Encoded protein: CASTTGFTGELFF. Full variable domain (rest looked up from reference TRBV7-9 and TRBJ2-2): DTGVSQNPRHKITKRGQNVTFRCDPISEHNRLYWYRQTLGQGPEFLTYFQNEAQLEKSRLLSDRFSAERPKGSFSTLEIQRTEQGDSAMYLCASTTGFTGELFFGEGSRLTVL.

V is TRBV27 and J is TRBJ2-7; 14 bases fit TRBD2. The germline V gene has CDR1 MNHEY and CDR2 SMNVEV (reference sequence). The CDR3 runs 16 residues. V shed 4 bases and J 2 bases; nucleotides not matched to a gene: 4. In DNA, the CDR3 is TGTGCCAGCAGTTCCGGACTAGCGGGAGGACCCTACGAGCAGTACTTC. Amino acid sequence: CASSSGLAGGPYEQYF.

The rearrangement links TRBV5-6 to TRBJ2-5; D is possibly TRBD1 (6 bases). In germline, CDR1 is SGHDT, CDR2 YYEEEE. The length of the CDR3 is 14 residues. Between the trimmed V and J ends, which lost 0 bases and 4 bases, there was a span of 10 bases. The CDR3 sequence: CASSLDGTLETQYF. Here the CDR3 DNA reads TGTGCCAGCAGCTTGGATGGGACATTAGAGACCCAGTACTTC.

The chain employs TRBV18 and TRBJ2-7; a weak D match, TRBD2 (5 bases). V was pared by 4 bases and J by 0 bases, with 10 bases between. This CDR3 spans 14 amino acids. Germline CDR1 KGHSH, CDR2 LQKENI. The CDR3 region has the DNA TGTGCCAGCTCACTCAGCGGATACTCCTACGAGCAGTACTTC. Amino acids: CASSLSGYSYEQYF.

The V and J genes are TRBV6-6 and TRBJ1-1; no definite D call. With 6 bases removed from V and 6 bases from J, the gap between germline ends came to 11 bases. Germline V CDR1 and CDR2: MNHNY, SVGAGI (reference sequence). The CDR3 covers 12 residues. The CDR3 nucleotides are TGTGCCAGCAGATTAGACGGGGCTGAAGCTTTCTTT. Translating gives CASRLDGAEAFF.

This clone showed up just a few times. V usage is TRBV2 and J usage is TRBJ2-4, with D possibly TRBD2 on 5 matching bases. Trimming shortened V by 3 bases and J by 6 bases, and 12 bases separated the two germline ends. Germline values: CDR1 SNHLY, CDR2 FYNNEI. CDR3 size: 14 residues. The DNA of the CDR3 is TGTGCCAGCAGTGATCGAGGGAGAACAAACATTCAGTACTTC. Encoded protein: CASSDRGRTNIQYF.

The chain carries TRBV29-1 and TRBJ2-6; D remains unclear. V gave up 5 bases and J gave up 2 bases, with 16 bases separating them. Germline V gives CDR1 SQVTM, CDR2 ANQGSEA. CDR3 length: 16 residues. CDR3 DNA: TGCAGCGTTAGTTCCGGCGGCCGGGCTGGGGCCAACGTCCTGACTTTC. It specifies CSVSSGGRAGANVLTF. Looking up the rest from reference TRBV29-1 and TRBJ2-6 gives the full variable domain: SAVISQKPSRDICQRGTSLTIQCQVDSQVTMMFWYRQQPGQSLTLIATANQGSEATYESGFVIDKFPISRPNLTFSTLTVSNMSPEDSSIYLCSVSSGGRAGANVLTFGAGSRLTVL.

The CDR3 nucleotides are TGCGCCAGCAGCGCGGGGACAGGGGGTTTCCAAGAGACCCAGTACTTC. It translates to CASSAGTGGFQETQYF. This sequence joins TRBV5-1 and TRBJ2-5; the match to TRBD1 covers 11 bases. V lost 4 bases to trimming and J lost 1 base; unmatched junction nucleotides: 6. The CDR3 covers 16 residues. The germline V gene has CDR1 SGHRS and CDR2 YFSETQ.

V gene TRBV5-4 combines with J gene TRBJ2-1, with D possibly TRBD1 on 7 matching bases. The germline gives CDR1 SGHNT, CDR2 YYREEE (reference sequence). Between the trimmed V and J ends, which lost 0 bases and 7 bases, there was a span of 14 bases. The CDR3 is made up of 15 amino acids. The CDR3 here is CASSLGRGLGNEQFF. The CDR3 DNA reads as TGTGCCAGCAGCTTGGGGAGGGGGCTGGGGAATGAGCAGTTCTTC.

The J gene is TRBJ2-2, the V gene TRBV27; D is unclear. The CDR3 has 12 amino acids. V was cut by 7 bases and J by 5 bases, with 8 bases left in between. CDR1 and CDR2 from the germline V gene are MNHEY and SMNVEV (reference sequence). CDR3 in amino acids: CASTVGTGELFF. The CDR3 DNA reads as TGTGCCAGCACAGTAGGGACCGGGGAGCTGTTTTTT.

V and J are TRBV5-6 and TRBJ2-7, with 11 bases lining up with TRBD2. The CDR3 has 16 amino acids. Germline-derived CDR1 and CDR2 are SGHDT and YYEEEE. With 6 bases clipped from V and 5 bases from J, the junction kept 13 bases outside the gene matches. As DNA, the CDR3 is TGTGCCAGCACCACCCTGGGACTAGCGGCGTTGGACGAGCAGTACTTC. Its protein is CASTTLGLAALDEQYF.

This clone has only one observation. This chain joins TRBV30 and TRBJ2-3; 10 bases are shared with TRBD1. Germline-derived CDR1 and CDR2 are GTSNPN and SVGIG (reference sequence). This CDR3 is 16 amino acids long. The V gene end was trimmed by 0 bases and the J gene end by 3 bases; junction bases not matched to a gene: 6. The CDR3 coding sequence is TGTGCCTGGAGTGTACGGGACAGGGGCAAGACAGATACGCAGTATTTT. Amino acids: CAWSVRDRGKTDTQYF.

The chain uses TRBV5-1 and TRBJ2-2; D ambiguous. The germline CDR1 and CDR2 sequences are SGHRS and YFSETQ. The CDR3 runs to 13 residues. The V end lost 2 bases, the J end lost 7 bases, and 9 bases lay between the germline ends. In nucleotides, the CDR3 is TGCGCCAGCAGCTTATTGACGGACGGGGAGCTGTTTTTT. Amino acids: CASSLLTDGELFF.

V gene TRBV9 combines with J gene TRBJ2-7, with D uncertain. From germline, CDR1 is SGDLS and CDR2 YYNGEE. V lost 0 bases and J 3 bases, leaving 10 bases between the germline ends. This CDR3 has 14 residues. The CDR3 is CASSVGQSVYEQYF. The CDR3 bases are TGTGCCAGCAGCGTAGGGCAGTCGGTCTACGAGCAGTACTTC.

This rearrangement joins TRBV2 to TRBJ1-3; D is perhaps TRBD1 (5 bases). The CDR3 sequence is 15 residues long. Trimming took 3 bases from V and 5 from J, leaving 14 bases between them. CDR1 and CDR2 (germline): SNHLY, FYNNEI. The CDR3 DNA is TGTGCCAGCAGTGATCCCCTTAAGGGGAGAAACACCATATATTTT. This encodes CASSDPLKGRNTIYF.

The CDR3 protein is CASKMEGQQYF. The CDR3 DNA is TGTGCCAGCAAAATGGAGGGCCAGCAGTACTTC. The chain uses TRBV2 and TRBJ2-7; TRBD2 is a possible D gene (6 bases). This CDR3 has 11 amino acids. From germline, CDR1 is SNHLY and CDR2 FYNNEI. V was shortened by 7 bases and J by 8 bases, with 12 bases between the two germline ends.

As to this clone: Other DNA sequences in the same sample also yield this CDR3. The chain links TRBV25-1 to TRBJ1-5; 7 nucleotides line up with TRBD1. The CDR3 loop spans 14 amino acids. V shed 6 bases and J 1 base; nucleotides not matched to a gene: 3. CDR1 and CDR2 (germline): MGHDK, SYGVNS. In nucleotides, the CDR3 is TGTGCCAGCAGCCTGACAGGGAGCAATCAGCCCCAGCATTTT. Translated: CASSLTGSNQPQHF. Full variable domain (missing parts from reference TRBV25-1 and TRBJ1-5): EADIYQTPRYLVIGTGKKITLECSQTMGHDKMYWYQQDPGMELHLIHYSYGVNSTEKGDLSSESTVSRIRTEHFPLTLESARPSHTSQYLCASSLTGSNQPQHFGDGTRLSIL.

The rearrangement links TRBV5-6 to TRBJ2-7; D call uncertain. Per the germline V gene, CDR1 is SGHDT and CDR2 is YYEEEE. Trimming cost V 3 bases and J 3 bases, with 4 bases left between them. CDR3 size: 11 residues. CDR3 sequence (DNA): TGTGCCAGCAGCTCCATCTACGAGCAGTACTTC. It specifies CASSSIYEQYF. The full variable domain, rest sourced from reference TRBV5-6 and TRBJ2-7, is DAGVTQSPTHLIKTRGQQVTLRCSPKSGHDTVSWYQQALGQGPQFIFQYYEEEERQRGNFPDRFSGHQFPNYSSELNVNALLLGDSALYLCASSSIYEQYFGPGTRLTVT.

This chain joins TRBV6-5 and TRBJ2-7, with D possibly TRBD1 on 5 matching bases. The CDR3 runs 15 residues. Trimming shortened V by 0 bases and J by 3 bases, and 12 bases separated the two germline ends. Germline V gene sequence: CDR1 MNHEY, CDR2 SVGAGI. As DNA, the CDR3 is TGTGCCAGCAGTTACTCCATGCAGGGAAGCTACGAGCAGTACTTC. Its protein is CASSYSMQGSYEQYF.

This clone was seen only once. The V gene is TRBV5-1, the J gene TRBJ2-1, with TRBD2 identical over 13 bases. Per germline, CDR1 SGHRS and CDR2 YFSETQ. The CDR3 length is 16 residues. J was trimmed by 8 bases and V by 3 bases; bases with no gene match: 8. The CDR3 DNA is TGCGCCAGCAGCTCTCTGGGACTAGCGGGAATCGATGAGCAGTTCTTC. It specifies CASSSLGLAGIDEQFF. Together with reference TRBV5-1 and TRBJ2-1, the CDR3 gives the full variable domain: KAGVTQTPRYLIKTRGQQVTLSCSPISGHRSVSWYQQTPGQGLQFLFEYFSETQRNKGNFPGRFSGRQFSNSRSEMNVSTLELGDSALYLCASSSLGLAGIDEQFFGPGTRLTVL.

Comment on this clone: The limits of the CDR3 on the DNA are not certain, so only TCRdb's listed CDR3 is given. J is TRBJ1-3 and V is TRBV18; the tabulated D call, TRBD1, remains unverified against the DNA. The CDR3 is made up of 15 amino acids, end residues included. Germline assignment: CDR1 KGHSH and CDR2 LQKENI. The CDR3 is CASSPTGVPGNTIYF.

This clone was detected a few times. The CDR3 DNA sequence: TGTGCCAGCAGTCGAGGGGGGAACTCTGGAAACACCATATATTTT. Protein: CASSRGGNSGNTIYF. This chain joins TRBV28 and TRBJ1-3, with D tentatively TRBD1 (6 bases). The CDR3 has 15 amino acids. Germline assignment: CDR1 MDHEN and CDR2 SYDVKM. Trimming removed 5 bases at V and 0 bases at J, with 11 bases between.